A selection of T cell receptor beta chains follows, all from one sample in a study of post-analysis software for immune sequencing data. TCRdb analysed the PCR reads with MiXCR anew, one entry per CDR3 protein. The top ten clones hold roughly 4.5% of a sample with about 770,000 distinct CDR3 sequences, around 46% of them seen once. The sequenced sample was blood. Receptors originate from a girl aged 10 to 17 with multiple sclerosis. Each CDR3 is given with its conserved first and last residue. The D gene is left open where the match is weak. Clone sizes are given selectively: once, few, many, or a class where the clone is expanded.

v_call,j_call,d_call,cdr3_length,clone_size,cdr3_aa,cdr3_nt
TRBV12-5,TRBJ2-1,.,13,many,CASGLGGTFEQFF,TGTGCTAGTGGTTTGGGGGGGACGTTTGAGCAGTTCTTC
TRBV29-1,TRBJ2-1,TRBD2,14,few,CSSQRENSYNEQFF,TGCAGCTCCCAGCGGGAGAACTCCTACAATGAGCAGTTCTTC
TRBV12-3/TRBV12-4,TRBJ1-2,TRBD1,15,few,CASSPTGGSGYGYTF,TGTGCCAGCAGCCCCACAGGGGGTAGTGGTTATGGCTACACCTTC
TRBV9,TRBJ1-1,.,13,.,CASSRDPNTEAFF,TGTGCCAGCAGCAGGGACCCAAACACTGAAGCTTTCTTT
TRBV4-1,TRBJ2-3,.,15,.,CASSLIRGRSDTQYF,TGCGCCAGCAGCCTGATCCGGGGGAGGTCAGATACGCAGTATTTT
TRBV12-3/TRBV12-4,TRBJ2-1,.,11,once,CASSFGVEQFF,TGTGCCAGCAGTTTCGGGGTGGAGCAGTTCTTC
TRBV12-3/TRBV12-4,TRBJ2-3,TRBD2,15,.,CASRASGRLADTQYF,TGTGCCAGCAGGGCTAGCGGGAGGTTAGCAGATACGCAGTATTTT
TRBV6-5,TRBJ2-7,TRBD2,14,.,CASSYSREVYEQYF,TGTGCCAGCAGTTACTCGCGGGAGGTCTACGAGCAGTACTTC
TRBV12-3/TRBV12-4,TRBJ2-5,TRBD1,15,few,CASSPEDRGRETQYF,TGTGCCAGCAGTCCCGAGGACAGGGGGCGAGAGACCCAGTACTTC
TRBV7-3,TRBJ2-3,TRBD2,15,.,CVSSTSGTSTDTQYF,TGTGTCAGCAGCACAAGCGGGACTAGCACAGATACGCAGTATTTT
TRBV5-1,TRBJ1-6,.,17,few,CASSLEGGSRPDSPLHF,TGCGCCAGCAGCTTGGAGGGGGGGTCTAGGCCCGATTCACCCCTCCACTTT
TRBV6-5,TRBJ2-1,.,16,few,CASTSPGLGGRNEQFF,TGTGCCAGCACTTCACCCGGGCTAGGAGGGCGGAATGAGCAGTTCTTC
TRBV11-2,TRBJ2-7,.,15,.,CASSLGSVNSYEQYF,TGTGCCAGCAGCTTAGGGTCCGTGAACTCCTACGAGCAGTACTTC
TRBV7-2,TRBJ2-2,TRBD2,15,.,CASSSGTIRTGELFF,TGTGCCAGCAGCTCCGGGACTATAAGGACCGGGGAGCTGTTTTTT
TRBV7-9,TRBJ2-7,TRBD1,19,.,CASSLASGTGGGQRSEQYF,TGTGCCAGCAGCTTAGCCTCCGGGACAGGGGGCGGTCAACGTTCCGAGCAGTACTTC
TRBV6-6,TRBJ1-1,.,14,.,CASSYGPRNTEAFF,TGTGCCAGCAGTTACGGACCGAGGAACACTGAAGCTTTCTTT
TRBV20-1,TRBJ2-1,TRBD2,17,.,CSGQELAGRSSYNEQFF,TGCAGTGGTCAGGAGCTAGCGGGACGAAGCTCCTACAATGAGCAGTTCTTC
TRBV12-3/TRBV12-4,TRBJ1-2,.,14,.,CASSWGLPNYGYTF,TGTGCCAGCAGTTGGGGCCTTCCTAACTATGGCTACACCTTC